These 19 T cell receptor beta chains came from one sample sequenced in a study of OX40 agonist ivuxolimab in advanced cancers. The method was the immunoSEQ multiplex PCR assay. The table comes from immuneACCESS by way of TCRdb, which keeps in-frame sequences with V and J called. Part of the clones is missing from these tables; in studies checked, under half for an unresolved V gene and the rest for unknown reasons. In this sample the table shows 60,000 to 75,000 clones, over 75% of which occur a single time. The ten most abundant clones make up about 5.9% of the sample. The sample here was CD4+ or CD8+ T cells sorted from blood, taken in a trial of the OX40 agonist ivuxolimab. Source of these receptors: an adult with an advanced solid tumor such as melanoma, head and neck, liver or kidney cancer.

This chain joins TRBV12-5 and TRBJ2-3; D ambiguous. CDR3 length equals 12 residues. V dropped 2 bases and J dropped 2 bases, with 2 bases sitting between them. CDR1 is LGHNT, CDR2 FRNRAP, per germline. The CDR3 DNA reads TGTGCTAGTGGTTTGCTCACAGATACGCAGTATTTT. Its translation: CASGLLTDTQYF.

The chain carries TRBV5-6 and TRBJ1-2; no reliable D call. Germline V lookup: CDR1 SGHDT, CDR2 YYEEEE. CDR3 length equals 15 residues. Between the trimmed V and J ends, which lost 3 bases and 8 bases, there was a span of 20 bases. CDR3 sequence: CASSSPLDGVMGYTF. DNA of the CDR3: TGTGCCAGCAGCTCGCCGCTGGACGGTGTAATGGGCTACACCTTC.

The gene calls are TRBV7-3 and TRBJ1-1; no clear D gene. The germline V and J ends were trimmed by 4 bases and 0 bases, with 6 bases remaining between them. The CDR3 covers 13 residues. The germline V gene encodes CDR1 SGHTA and CDR2 FQGTGA. The CDR3 loop is CASSSGLNTEAFF. The CDR3 bases are TGTGCCAGCAGCTCCGGCCTGAACACTGAAGCTTTCTTT.

Note on this clone: Its ends do not fully match the called genes, so a read error is possible. The V and J genes are TRBV7-7 and TRBJ2-1; 13 bases map to TRBD2. The CDR3 contains 16 residues. Per the germline V gene, CDR1 is SSHAT and CDR2 is FNYEAQ (reference sequence). The CDR3 nucleotides read TGTGCTAGCAGTCGGACTAGCGGGAGCTCCTACAATGAGCAGTTCTTC. It codes for CASSRTSGSSYNEQFF.

The rearrangement joins TRBV5-4 to TRBJ2-5; D unresolved. The length of the CDR3 is 13 residues. Germline loops: CDR1 SGHNT, CDR2 YYREEE (reference sequence). The V end was cut by 4 bases, the J end by 5 bases, with 12 bases between. The CDR3 here is CASSQDVRETQYF. CDR3 DNA sequence: TGTGCCAGCAGCCAAGATGTAAGGGAGACCCAGTACTTC.

The J gene is TRBJ2-2, the V gene TRBV5-4; 9 bases are shared with TRBD1. The ends lost 4 bases at V and 5 bases at J; junction bases unmatched: 12. From germline, CDR1 is SGHNT and CDR2 YYREEE (reference sequence). This CDR3 region has 17 residues. The CDR3 DNA is TGTGCCAGCAGCCCGGGACAGGGTCAAGTCCGGACCGGGGAGCTGTTTTTT. Protein product: CASSPGQGQVRTGELFF.

This clone was detected once. The chain has TRBV9 and TRBJ2-1; the D is unclear. The CDR3 totals 15 residues. Trimming stripped 0 bases from V and 0 bases from J, with 7 bases between. Per germline, CDR1 SGDLS and CDR2 YYNGEE. CDR3: CASSVAPGSYNEQFF. The CDR3 coding sequence is TGTGCCAGCAGCGTAGCTCCAGGCTCCTACAATGAGCAGTTCTTC.

The genes are TRBV6-5 and TRBJ1-2, with D unclear. CDR1 and CDR2 (germline): MNHEY, SVGAGI. The V end was cut by 3 bases, the J end by 5 bases, with 13 bases between. The CDR3 is 14 amino acids. The CDR3 sequence: CASSYRWPLYGYTF. CDR3 sequence (DNA): TGTGCCAGCAGTTATAGGTGGCCGCTGTATGGCTACACCTTC.

The chain recombines TRBV6-6 with TRBJ1-1; no firm D call. This CDR3 contains 14 residues. V shed 2 bases and J shed 4 bases, with 11 bases lying between them. Germline assignment: CDR1 MNHNY and CDR2 SVGAGI (reference sequence). CDR3: CASSYRGRSTEAFF. CDR3 DNA sequence: TGTGCCAGCAGTTACCGTGGCAGGAGCACTGAAGCTTTCTTT.

The J gene is TRBJ1-1, the V gene TRBV5-5; D is undetermined. Germline lookup yields CDR1 SGHKS and CDR2 YYEKEE (reference sequence). The CDR3 is 13 residues long. The V gene lost 6 bases and the J gene lost 3 bases, with 12 bases spanning the gap. CDR3 sequence: CASIDGWDTEAFF. In DNA form, the CDR3 reads TGTGCCAGCATCGACGGCTGGGACACTGAAGCTTTCTTT.

The V call is TRBV6-5, the J call TRBJ2-5, with D possibly being TRBD2 (6 bases). The V and J ends lost 11 bases and 1 base respectively, with 11 bases between them. Germline values: CDR1 MNHEY, CDR2 SVGAGI. There are 12 residues in the CDR3. In nucleotides, the CDR3 is TGTGCCGCGAGGCGGGGCCAAGAGACCCAGTACTTC. Amino acids: CAARRGQETQYF.

The J gene is TRBJ1-5, the V gene TRBV7-2, with D possibly matching TRBD1 (6 bases). This CDR3 is built from 15 residues. From germline, CDR1 is SGHTA and CDR2 FQGNSA. V was cut by 5 bases and J by 0 bases, with 11 bases left in between. The CDR3 is CASSAQGFSNQPQHF. The DNA for the CDR3 is TGTGCCAGCAGCGCGCAGGGGTTTAGCAATCAGCCCCAGCATTTT.

V is TRBV14 and J is TRBJ2-1; D might be TRBD2 (5 bases). Looked up from germline, CDR1 is SGHDN and CDR2 is FVKESK. V was clipped by 0 bases and J by 7 bases, with 19 bases between them. This CDR3 is 17 amino acids long. The CDR3: CASSQDVSGRRRNEQFF. CDR3 sequence (DNA): TGTGCCAGCAGCCAAGACGTTAGTGGCAGGCGGAGGAATGAGCAGTTCTTC. The variable domain in full, with the rest retrieved from reference TRBV14 and TRBJ2-1, is EAGVTQFPSHSVIEKGQTVTLRCDPISGHDNLYWYRRVMGKEIKFLLHFVKESKQDESGMPNNRFLAERTGGTYSTLKVQPAELEDSGVYFCASSQDVSGRRRNEQFFGPGTRLTVL.

The J gene is TRBJ1-3, the V gene TRBV2; no firm D call. CDR1 SNHLY and CDR2 FYNNEI come from the germline V gene. The CDR3 totals 17 residues. The V end was cut by 2 bases, the J end by 3 bases, with 17 bases between. CDR3 protein: CASSERTGPGGGNTIYF. DNA for the CDR3: TGTGCCAGCAGTGAAAGAACCGGCCCGGGAGGTGGAAACACCATATATTTT.

This chain connects TRBV5-1 to TRBJ1-5; weak D call: TRBD1 (5 bases). Germline CDR1 and CDR2: SGHRS and YFSETQ. Deletions cut 4 bases from V and 9 bases from J, with 14 bases between. The CDR3 has 13 residues. The CDR3 sequence is CASSERGQGPQHF. CDR3 in DNA: TGCGCCAGCAGCGAAAGGGGCCAAGGGCCCCAGCATTTT.

The V gene is TRBV30, the J gene TRBJ1-6; 10 nucleotides line up with TRBD1. The CDR3 is made up of 13 amino acids. The germline gives CDR1 GTSNPN, CDR2 SVGIG (reference sequence). Losses at the gene ends were 3 bases for V and 10 bases for J; bases not matched to a gene: 3. CDR3 nucleotide sequence: TGTGCCTGGAGGGAGGACAGGGGGTCACCCCTCCACTTT. Translating gives CAWREDRGSPLHF.

In its sample, this clone was seen once. The chain uses TRBV7-2 and TRBJ2-1; TRBD2 aligns across 8 bases. The CDR3 extends over 15 amino acids. Per germline, CDR1 SGHTA and CDR2 FQGNSA. V shed 1 base and J 3 bases; nucleotides not matched to a gene: 2. The CDR3 here is CASSLVAGIYNEQFF. CDR3 in DNA: TGTGCCAGCAGCTTAGTAGCGGGGATCTACAATGAGCAGTTCTTC.

Only a few counts were recorded for this clone. The chain combines TRBV15 with TRBJ2-7; no firm D call. This CDR3 comprises 12 residues. The germline V gene has CDR1 LNHNV and CDR2 YYDKDF (reference sequence). V was shortened by 0 bases and J by 5 bases, with 5 bases between the two germline ends. CDR3 coding DNA: TGTGCCACCAGCAGAGATAGGAACGAGCAGTACTTC. It is translated as CATSRDRNEQYF.

The chain recombines TRBV9 with TRBJ2-3; 8 nucleotides line up with TRBD2. Germline V gene sequence: CDR1 SGDLS, CDR2 YYNGEE. The CDR3 is made up of 15 amino acids. Trimming at V came to 2 bases and at J to 4 bases, leaving 6 bases not matched to a gene. CDR3 sequence reads: CASSVFSGNPDTQYF. Written as DNA, the CDR3 is TGTGCCAGCAGCGTTTTTAGCGGGAACCCAGATACGCAGTATTTT. Complete variable domain (other parts from reference TRBV9 and TRBJ2-3): DSGVTQTPKHLITATGQRVTLRCSPRSGDLSVYWYQQSLDQGLQFLIQYYNGEERAKGNILERFSAQQFPDLHSELNLSSLELGDSALYFCASSVFSGNPDTQYFGPGTRLTVL.